This T cell receptor (beta chain) emerged from a study of shared clonotypes between healthy human individuals. Turning to the study itself: Donor ages ranged 18 to 49 years: a couple of women, a few men. There were three CD4 naive, three CD4 memory, two CD8 naive and one CD8 memory plates per donor. Notes on the study in general: Shared clonotypes across all four donors exceeded non-shared ones in generation probability.

Using immunoSEQ multiplex PCR, the repertoire was profiled, and TCRdb retains in-frame clones only, with some absent. There are around 2.5 million clones in the sample; roughly 93% occur only once, and 0.36% lies in the top ten. With respect to this clone: Its antigen is unknown.

Germline assignment: CDR1 SGHAT and CDR2 FQDESV (reference sequence). J lost 6 bases, V lost 5 bases, and 6 bases had no gene match. This CDR3 is built from 16 residues. Into CD45RA+ naive and CD45RA-negative memory subsets, the CD4+ cells were split. The chain combines TRBV11-1 with TRBJ2-1; 14 bases match TRBD2. Sequenced: naive CD4+ T cells from PBMCs. Subset noted: CD45RA+ positively selected. This clonotype originated in a man in his late teens or twenties in good health. Some clones in this sample may be carry-over from other donors' samples. The chain's CDR3 is CASSTRTSGRFNEQFF. CDR3 nucleotide sequence: TGTGCCAGCAGCACCCGGACTAGCGGGAGGTTCAATGAGCAGTTCTTC.